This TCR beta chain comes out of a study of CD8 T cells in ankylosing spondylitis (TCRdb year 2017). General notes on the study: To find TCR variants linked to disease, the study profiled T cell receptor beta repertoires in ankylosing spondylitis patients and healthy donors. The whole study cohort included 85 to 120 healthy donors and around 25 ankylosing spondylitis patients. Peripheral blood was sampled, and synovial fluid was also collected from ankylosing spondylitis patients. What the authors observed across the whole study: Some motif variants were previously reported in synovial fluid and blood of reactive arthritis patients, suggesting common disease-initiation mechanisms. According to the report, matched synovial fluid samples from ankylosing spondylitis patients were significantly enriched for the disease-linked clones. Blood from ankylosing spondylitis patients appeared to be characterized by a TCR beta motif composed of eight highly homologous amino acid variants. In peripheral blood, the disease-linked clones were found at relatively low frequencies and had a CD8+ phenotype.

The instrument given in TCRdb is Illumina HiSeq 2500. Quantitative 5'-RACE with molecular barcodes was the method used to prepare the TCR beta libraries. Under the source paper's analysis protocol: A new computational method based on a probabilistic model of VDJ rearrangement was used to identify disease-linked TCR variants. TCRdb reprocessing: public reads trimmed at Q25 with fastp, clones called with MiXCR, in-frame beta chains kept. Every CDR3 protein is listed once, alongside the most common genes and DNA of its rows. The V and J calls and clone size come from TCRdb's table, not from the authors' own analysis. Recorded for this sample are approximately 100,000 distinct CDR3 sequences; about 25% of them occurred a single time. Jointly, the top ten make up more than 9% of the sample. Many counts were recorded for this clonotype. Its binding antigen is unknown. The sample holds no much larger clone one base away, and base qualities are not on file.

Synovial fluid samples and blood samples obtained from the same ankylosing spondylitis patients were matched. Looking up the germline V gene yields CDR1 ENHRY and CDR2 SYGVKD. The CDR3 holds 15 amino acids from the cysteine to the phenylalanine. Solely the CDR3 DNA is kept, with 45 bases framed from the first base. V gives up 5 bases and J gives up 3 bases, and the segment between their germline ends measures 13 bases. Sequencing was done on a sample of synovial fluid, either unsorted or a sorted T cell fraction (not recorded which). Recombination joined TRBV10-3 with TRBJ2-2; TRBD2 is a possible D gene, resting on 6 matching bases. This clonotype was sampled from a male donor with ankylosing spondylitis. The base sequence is TGTGCCATCAGTCCCCTGACTAGTTACACCGGGGAGCTGTTTTTT. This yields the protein CAISPLTSYTGELFF.